The rows below give T cell receptor beta chains drawn from one sample of a study of identical twins' blood T cells. TCRdb ran MiXCR on the 5' RACE reads and lists one entry per CDR3 protein. The table has 300,000 to 450,000 distinct CDR3 sequences, roughly 31% seen once. Sequencing used PBMCs. These receptors all stem from a woman between 18 and 50 years old in good health. Both conserved end residues are part of each CDR3. Each record gives: J gene, V gene, clone size, CDR3 protein. Rows may omit the clone size; those that give it use once, few, many or a size class.

TRBJ1-1 TRBV5-1 few CASSLGVSGGTREAFF
TRBJ1-2 TRBV20-1 NA CSANGANYGYTF
TRBJ1-1 TRBV2 many CASTTTGETEAFF
TRBJ1-2 TRBV6-5 NA CASREDSNYGYIF
TRBJ1-5 TRBV6-1 many CASHTRPGRLHQPQHF
TRBJ2-7 TRBV6-5 NA CASSYSVAAAGYEQYF
TRBJ2-3 TRBV20-1 few CSARMGGVSTDTQYF
TRBJ1-1 TRBV10-3 few CAIRANTEAFF
TRBJ2-2 TRBV10-3 few CATGHERGTTGELFF
TRBJ2-2 TRBV5-1 NA CASSQGNRELFF
TRBJ1-5 TRBV30 few CAWSAFWDNQPQHF
TRBJ1-5 TRBV10-3 NA CAISEGSYQPQHF
TRBJ2-2 TRBV7-8 NA CASRPRGGELFF
TRBJ2-2 TRBV11-2 few CASSPDSGRSTGELFF
TRBJ1-5 TRBV29-1 few CSVRSNPNQPQHF
TRBJ2-2 TRBV29-1 few CSVEGTSQTGELFF
TRBJ2-2 TRBV6-5 NA CAGSPRAGTTGELFF
TRBJ2-3 TRBV18 NA CASSPPGGSTDTQYF
TRBJ2-3 TRBV7-9 many CASSSPSTQYF
TRBJ1-1 TRBV2 NA CANIRGGGREAFF
TRBJ1-2 TRBV25-1 many CASSEYWSEAGANYGYTF
TRBJ2-7 TRBV10-3 NA CAIRETSGYVEQYF
TRBJ1-1 TRBV12-3/TRBV12-4 NA CASSFLMGDTEAFF
TRBJ1-1 TRBV11-2 NA CASTGVAGAEAFF
TRBJ1-5 TRBV6-2/TRBV6-3 few CASRRTMAFPQPQHF
TRBJ2-3 TRBV7-8 NA CASKGTSTDTQYF
TRBJ2-7 TRBV20-1 NA CSARSDYYEQYF
TRBJ2-1 TRBV5-1 few CASRPGQGISYNEQFF
TRBJ2-3 TRBV20-1 few CSASILASTDTQYF
TRBJ2-3 TRBV7-9 few CASEPDTQYF
TRBJ2-7 TRBV9 few CASSVREAYEQYF
TRBJ2-1 TRBV6-2/TRBV6-3 NA CASSYSGFEQFF
TRBJ1-1 TRBV20-1 few CSATTGRATEAFF
TRBJ2-1 TRBV2 many CASSYPLSEQFF
TRBJ1-6 TRBV6-5 few CASKTRAYNSPLHF
TRBJ2-3 TRBV2 NA CANAGLDRDTQYF
TRBJ1-5 TRBV20-1 NA CSAKVLGNQPQHF
TRBJ1-1 TRBV2 NA CASSEEGARWNTEAFF
TRBJ1-1 TRBV29-1 NA CSVLQDNAEAFF
TRBJ1-1 TRBV20-1 NA CSAWDREVSEAFF
TRBJ2-1 TRBV11-3 NA CASSLVAVAREFF
TRBJ1-1 TRBV6-2/TRBV6-3 NA CASSYSYGQPNTEAFF